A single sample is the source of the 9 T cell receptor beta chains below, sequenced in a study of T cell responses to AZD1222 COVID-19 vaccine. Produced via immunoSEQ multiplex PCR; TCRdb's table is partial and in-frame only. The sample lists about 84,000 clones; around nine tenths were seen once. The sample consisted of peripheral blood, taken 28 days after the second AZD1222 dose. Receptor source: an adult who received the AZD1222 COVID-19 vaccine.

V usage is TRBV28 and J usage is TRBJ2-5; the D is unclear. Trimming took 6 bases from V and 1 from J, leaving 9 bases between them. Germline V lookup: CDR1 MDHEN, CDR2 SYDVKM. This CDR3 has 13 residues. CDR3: CASSLLLQETQYF. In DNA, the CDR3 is TGTGCCAGCAGCCTCCTTCTCCAAGAGACCCAGTACTTC.

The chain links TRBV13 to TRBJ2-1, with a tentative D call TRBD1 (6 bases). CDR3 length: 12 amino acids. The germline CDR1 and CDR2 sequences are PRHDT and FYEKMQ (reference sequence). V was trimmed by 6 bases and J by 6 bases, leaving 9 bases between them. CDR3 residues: CASRLQGNEQFF. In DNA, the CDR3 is TGTGCCAGCAGACTACAGGGCAATGAGCAGTTCTTC.

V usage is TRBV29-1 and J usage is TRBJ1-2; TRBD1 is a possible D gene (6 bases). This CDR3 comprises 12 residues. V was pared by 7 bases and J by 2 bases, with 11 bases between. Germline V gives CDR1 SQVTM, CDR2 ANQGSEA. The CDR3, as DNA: TGCAGCGCTACAGGGTGGAACTATGGCTACACCTTC. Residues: CSATGWNYGYTF. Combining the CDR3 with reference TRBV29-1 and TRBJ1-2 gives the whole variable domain SAVISQKPSRDICQRGTSLTIQCQVDSQVTMMFWYRQQPGQSLTLIATANQGSEATYESGFVIDKFPISRPNLTFSTLTVSNMSPEDSSIYLCSATGWNYGYTFGSGTRLTVV.

The CDR3 DNA is TGTGCCAGCAGTTTGGTCCAGACGGAGAGGGGCTACACCTTC. Residues: CASSLVQTERGYTF. The V call is TRBV28, the J call TRBJ1-2, with D hard to call. V was trimmed by 3 bases and J by 8 bases, leaving 16 bases between them. CDR3 length equals 14 residues. Looked up from germline, CDR1 is MDHEN and CDR2 is SYDVKM.

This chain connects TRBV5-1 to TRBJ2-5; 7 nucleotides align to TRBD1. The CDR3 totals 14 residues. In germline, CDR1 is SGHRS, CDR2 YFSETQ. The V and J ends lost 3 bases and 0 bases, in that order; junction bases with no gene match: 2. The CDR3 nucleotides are TGCGCCAGCAGCTCGGGACAGTACCAAGAGACCCAGTACTTC. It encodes CASSSGQYQETQYF.

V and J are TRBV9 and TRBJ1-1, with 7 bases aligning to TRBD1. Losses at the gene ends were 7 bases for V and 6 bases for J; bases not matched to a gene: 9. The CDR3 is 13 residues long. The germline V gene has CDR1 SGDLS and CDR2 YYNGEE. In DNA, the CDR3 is TGTGCCAGCGGGAGACAGGGTCTCGCTGAAGCTTTCTTT. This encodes CASGRQGLAEAFF.

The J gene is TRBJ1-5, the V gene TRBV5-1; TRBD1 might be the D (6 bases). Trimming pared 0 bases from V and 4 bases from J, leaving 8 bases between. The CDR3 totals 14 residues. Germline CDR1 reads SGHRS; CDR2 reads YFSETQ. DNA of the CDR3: TGCGCCAGCAGCTTGGGGGACATAAATCAGCCCCAGCATTTT. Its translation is CASSLGDINQPQHF.

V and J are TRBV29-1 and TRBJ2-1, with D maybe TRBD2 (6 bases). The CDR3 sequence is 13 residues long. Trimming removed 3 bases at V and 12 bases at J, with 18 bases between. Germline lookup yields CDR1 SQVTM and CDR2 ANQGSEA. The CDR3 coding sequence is TGCAGCGTTGATTTCCCTGCGGGAAGTGGGCAGTTCTTC. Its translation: CSVDFPAGSGQFF.

CDR3: CASTLGGHDGYTF. The CDR3 nucleotides read TGTGCCAGTACCCTGGGGGGGCATGATGGCTACACCTTC. This chain connects TRBV19 to TRBJ1-2; tentative D call: TRBD1 (6 bases). V was shortened by 7 bases and J by 6 bases, with 15 bases between the two germline ends. CDR3 length: 13 amino acids. Germline V lookup: CDR1 LNHDA, CDR2 SQIVND (reference sequence).